The T cell receptor (beta chain) under discussion was sequenced for a study of PD-1 blockade in classical Hodgkin lymphoma. Time point of the sample: cycle 4 day 1 (C4D1), after more than 5 weeks of nivolumab. Every patient relapsed after autologous stem cell transplantation, and brentuximab vedotin exposure varied. Reported best responses ranged across complete response, partial response or progressive disease. Measured with immunoSEQ multiplex PCR; TCRdb has only the in-frame clones, and not every one. The sample yields more than 85,000 clones, over 85% seen once. Worth noting for this clone: The antigen is undetermined.

Broader study findings: Patients who responded completely had about the same baseline diversity as newly diagnosed patients. CD4+ but not CD8+ TCR diversity rose significantly by C4D1. Newly diagnosed patients were reported to exhibit reduced baseline TCR diversity relative to healthy donors.

The sequenced sample was peripheral blood mononuclear cells (PBMCs), obtained before the fourth cycle of nivolumab. The clonotype was recovered from a human donor with classical Hodgkin lymphoma.

CDR3 DNA sequence: TGTGCCAGCAGTTTAAGAACACACGGCGAGGATGAGCAGTTCTTC. It specifies CASSLRTHGEDEQFF. This chain uses TRBV27 with TRBJ2-1; D uncertain. The CDR3 sequence is 15 residues long. Trimming pared 2 bases from V and 8 bases from J, leaving 16 bases between. CDR1 is MNHEY and CDR2 is SMNVEV in the germline V gene (reference sequence).